This entry lists 14 T cell receptor beta chains sequenced from one sample in a study of Ad26.COV2.S vaccination and SARS-CoV-2 variants. Here immunoSEQ multiplex PCR was the method, and the copy in TCRdb shows in-frame clones only, minus some. Altogether more than 400,000 clones are present, 90% being singletons, with the ten largest covering roughly 4.3%. Treatment given: around 19 received Ad26.COV2.S at low or high dose, single or two shots; several received placebo; per-sample allocation not given. Specimen acquisition occurred on day 63 following the initial vaccine or placebo injection. Sample: peripheral blood, taken in a trial of Ad26.COV2.S vaccine versus placebo. The receptors here all came from a person between 18 and 60 years old who received the Ad26.COV2.S COVID-19 vaccine or a placebo.

The chain has TRBV28 and TRBJ1-2, with a tentative D call TRBD1 (5 bases). CDR3 size: 14 residues. The V gene's germline CDR1 is MDHEN and CDR2 SYDVKM. Trimming stripped 5 bases from V and 2 bases from J, with 12 bases between. CDR3 sequence: CASSLGAGNYGYTF. In DNA, the CDR3 is TGTGCCAGCAGTCTAGGTGCAGGGAACTATGGCTACACCTTC.

This clone appeared a single time. The V call is TRBV27, the J call TRBJ1-5; the D gene is possibly TRBD1 (5 bases). The V and J ends lost 6 bases and 1 base respectively, with 19 bases between them. Germline values: CDR1 MNHEY, CDR2 SMNVEV (reference sequence). The CDR3 is made up of 17 amino acids. CDR3 loop: CASSERRRGRSNQPQHF. In DNA form, the CDR3 reads TGTGCCAGCAGCGAAAGAAGAAGGGGAAGGAGCAATCAGCCCCAGCATTTT.

This chain uses TRBV19 with TRBJ2-7, with a tentative D call TRBD2 (5 bases). V lost 3 bases to trimming and J lost 2 bases, with 11 bases between them. CDR3 length: 14 residues. Germline V lookup: CDR1 LNHDA, CDR2 SQIVND (reference sequence). CDR3 in amino acids: CASSMFGGTYEQYF. The CDR3 DNA follows: TGTGCCAGTAGTATGTTCGGAGGAACCTACGAGCAGTACTTC.

The chain carries TRBV13 and TRBJ2-5; D is possibly TRBD2 (6 bases). The V gene lost 10 bases and the J gene lost 5 bases, with 20 bases spanning the gap. The CDR3 covers 14 residues. Per germline, CDR1 PRHDT and CDR2 FYEKMQ (reference sequence). CDR3 DNA sequence: TGTGCCACCTCCCTAGGCGGGGCAGCGGAGACCCAGTACTTC. Its translation is CATSLGGAAETQYF.

The chain has TRBV27 and TRBJ2-5; D may be TRBD1 (6 bases). This CDR3 spans 14 amino acids. Germline CDR1 MNHEY, CDR2 SMNVEV (reference sequence). The V and J ends lost 6 bases and 4 bases respectively, with 15 bases between them. This chain's CDR3 is CASRPQGKRETQYF. The DNA of the CDR3 is TGTGCCAGCAGACCACAGGGCAAGCGAGAGACCCAGTACTTC.

The rearrangement joins TRBV7-2 to TRBJ1-2, with D possibly matching TRBD1 (5 bases). Germline CDR1 reads SGHTA; CDR2 reads FQGNSA. This CDR3 is built from 13 residues. The V gene lost 4 bases and the J gene lost 8 bases, with 14 bases spanning the gap. The CDR3 reads CASSSGGGRGYTF. CDR3 sequence (DNA): TGTGCCAGCAGCTCAGGCGGGGGTAGAGGCTACACCTTC.

The rearrangement uses TRBV27 and TRBJ2-1; D is possibly TRBD2 (7 bases). Deletions cut 5 bases from V and 0 bases from J, with 17 bases between. The CDR3 contains 17 residues. Germline loops: CDR1 MNHEY, CDR2 SMNVEV (reference sequence). This CDR3 reads CASSGGGGPSSYNEQFF. The CDR3 DNA reads TGTGCCAGCAGTGGGGGGGGCGGACCAAGCTCCTACAATGAGCAGTTCTTC.

The rearrangement joins TRBV12-3 or TRBV12-4 to TRBJ2-5, with no clear D. There are 12 residues in the CDR3. V lost 2 bases to trimming and J lost 4 bases, with 5 bases between them. The CDR3 is CASSLRAETQYF. The CDR3 DNA reads as TGTGCCAGCAGTTTAAGAGCAGAGACCCAGTACTTC.

This clone was seen only once. The chain employs TRBV5-1 and TRBJ1-2; D gene unclear. The germline V and J ends were trimmed by 7 bases and 6 bases, with 10 bases remaining between them. The CDR3 covers 11 residues. CDR1 is SGHRS and CDR2 is YFSETQ in the germline V gene. The CDR3: CASGEADGYTF. The CDR3 DNA follows: TGCGCCAGCGGAGAGGCAGATGGCTACACCTTC.

The chain links TRBV7-9 to TRBJ2-3, with D possibly being TRBD2 (5 bases). Germline V gene sequence: CDR1 SEHNR, CDR2 FQNEAQ (reference sequence). Trimming took 0 bases from V and 4 from J, leaving 5 bases between them. This CDR3 has 13 residues. DNA for the CDR3: TGTGCCAGCAGCTTAGCAGCGGCAGATACGCAGTATTTT. Protein: CASSLAAADTQYF.

The genes are TRBV29-1 and TRBJ1-3; D unclear. This CDR3 is built from 14 residues. V lost 8 bases and J 2 bases, leaving 16 bases between the germline ends. The V gene's germline CDR1 is SQVTM and CDR2 ANQGSEA. The CDR3 DNA is TGCAGCCTCAGCGGGGAAGCTGCTGGAAACACCATATATTTT. Encoded protein: CSLSGEAAGNTIYF.

V usage is TRBV9 and J usage is TRBJ1-5, with a tentative D call TRBD1 (5 bases). In germline, CDR1 is SGDLS, CDR2 YYNGEE. The CDR3 runs to 15 residues. The V end was cut by 0 bases, the J end by 6 bases, with 13 bases between. The CDR3: CASSVAGREGQPQHF. The CDR3 coding sequence is TGTGCCAGCAGCGTAGCGGGCAGGGAAGGTCAGCCCCAGCATTTT.

This clone was recorded only once. The chain is built from TRBV7-9 and TRBJ1-1; no reliable D call. Trimming removed 5 bases from V and 6 bases from J, with 10 bases in between. Germline V gene sequence: CDR1 SEHNR, CDR2 FQNEAQ (reference sequence). The CDR3 has 12 amino acids. The DNA of the CDR3 is TGTGCCAGCAGCGTTAAGATCGCTGAAGCTTTCTTT. Amino acids: CASSVKIAEAFF.

The chain recombines TRBV19 with TRBJ2-1; a possible D gene is TRBD2 (6 bases). This CDR3 is built from 17 residues. CDR1 is LNHDA and CDR2 is SQIVND in the germline V gene (reference sequence). V was cut by 4 bases and J by 7 bases, with 23 bases left in between. The CDR3 DNA is TGTGCCAGTAGTACCCATCTAGCGTTGGGACCTGGTAATGAGCAGTTCTTC. Translated, it gives CASSTHLALGPGNEQFF.